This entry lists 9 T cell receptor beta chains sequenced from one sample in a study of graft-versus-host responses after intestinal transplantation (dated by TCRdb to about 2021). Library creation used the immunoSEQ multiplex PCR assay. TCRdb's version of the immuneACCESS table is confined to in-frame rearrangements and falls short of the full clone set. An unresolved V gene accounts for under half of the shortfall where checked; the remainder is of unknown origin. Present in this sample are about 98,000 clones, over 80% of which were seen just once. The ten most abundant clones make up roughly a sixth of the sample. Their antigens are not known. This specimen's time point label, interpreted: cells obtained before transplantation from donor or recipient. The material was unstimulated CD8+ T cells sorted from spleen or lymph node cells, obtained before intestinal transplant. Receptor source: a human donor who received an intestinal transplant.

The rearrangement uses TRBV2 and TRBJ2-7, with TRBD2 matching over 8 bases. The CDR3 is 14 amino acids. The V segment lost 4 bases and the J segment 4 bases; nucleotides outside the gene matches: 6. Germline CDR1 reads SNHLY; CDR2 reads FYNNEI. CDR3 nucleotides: TGTGCCAGCAGTGGCTTAGCGGGGTCTTACGAGCAGTACTTC. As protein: CASSGLAGSYEQYF.

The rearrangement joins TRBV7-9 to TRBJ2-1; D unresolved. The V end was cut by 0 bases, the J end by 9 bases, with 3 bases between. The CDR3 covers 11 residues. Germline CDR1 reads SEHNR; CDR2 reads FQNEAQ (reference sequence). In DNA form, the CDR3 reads TGTGCCAGCAGCTTAGCGGTTGAGCAGTTCTTC. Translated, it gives CASSLAVEQFF.

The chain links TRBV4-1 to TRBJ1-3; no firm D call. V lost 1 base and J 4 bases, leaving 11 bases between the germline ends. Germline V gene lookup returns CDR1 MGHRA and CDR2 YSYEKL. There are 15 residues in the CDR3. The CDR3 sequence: CASSQGPAGGNTIYF. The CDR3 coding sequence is TGCGCCAGCAGCCAAGGACCCGCGGGGGGAAACACCATATATTTT.

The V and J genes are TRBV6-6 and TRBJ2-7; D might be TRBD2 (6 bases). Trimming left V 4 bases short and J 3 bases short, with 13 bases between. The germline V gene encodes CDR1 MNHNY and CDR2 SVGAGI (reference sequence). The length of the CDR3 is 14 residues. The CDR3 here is CASSWGLDSYEQYF. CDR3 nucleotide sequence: TGTGCCAGCAGTTGGGGACTCGACAGCTACGAGCAGTACTTC.

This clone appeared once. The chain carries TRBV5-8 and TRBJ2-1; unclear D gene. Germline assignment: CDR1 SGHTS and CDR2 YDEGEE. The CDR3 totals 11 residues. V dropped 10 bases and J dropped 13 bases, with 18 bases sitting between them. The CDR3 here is CAQLQYNHQFF. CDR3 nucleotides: TGTGCCCAGCTTCAGTATAATCATCAGTTCTTC.

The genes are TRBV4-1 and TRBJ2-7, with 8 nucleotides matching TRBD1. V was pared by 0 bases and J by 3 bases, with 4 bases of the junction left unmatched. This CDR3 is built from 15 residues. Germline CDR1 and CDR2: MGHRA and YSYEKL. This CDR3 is CASSQDAGTGYEQYF. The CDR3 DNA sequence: TGCGCCAGCAGCCAAGATGCAGGGACAGGCTACGAGCAGTACTTC.

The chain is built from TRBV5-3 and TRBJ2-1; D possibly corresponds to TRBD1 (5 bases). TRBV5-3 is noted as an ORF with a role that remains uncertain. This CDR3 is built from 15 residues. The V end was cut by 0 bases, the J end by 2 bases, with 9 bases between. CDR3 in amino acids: CARSLEGVPYNEQFF. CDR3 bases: TGTGCCAGAAGCTTGGAAGGGGTCCCCTACAATGAGCAGTTCTTC.

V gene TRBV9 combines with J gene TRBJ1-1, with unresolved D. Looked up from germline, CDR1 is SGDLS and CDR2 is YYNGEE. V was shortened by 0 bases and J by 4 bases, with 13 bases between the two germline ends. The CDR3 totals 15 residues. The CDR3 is CASSVASEGSTEAFF. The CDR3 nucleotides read TGTGCCAGCAGCGTAGCTTCGGAAGGGTCCACTGAAGCTTTCTTT. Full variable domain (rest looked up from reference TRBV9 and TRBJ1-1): DSGVTQTPKHLITATGQRVTLRCSPRSGDLSVYWYQQSLDQGLQFLIQYYNGEERAKGNILERFSAQQFPDLHSELNLSSLELGDSALYFCASSVASEGSTEAFFGQGTRLTVV.

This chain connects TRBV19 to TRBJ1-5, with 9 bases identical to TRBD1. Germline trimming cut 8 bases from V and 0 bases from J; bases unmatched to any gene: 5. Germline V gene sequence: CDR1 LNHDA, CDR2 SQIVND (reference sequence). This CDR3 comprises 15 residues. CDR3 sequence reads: CASDRGAYSNQPQHF. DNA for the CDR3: TGTGCCAGTGACAGGGGGGCTTATAGCAATCAGCCCCAGCATTTT.